Below, 30 T cell receptor beta chains from the same sample are listed, as sequenced in a study of T cells after yellow fever vaccination. TCRdb fed the 5' RACE reads into MiXCR, producing one record per CDR3 protein. Seen here are about 340,000 distinct CDR3 sequences, 8% to 10% observed once, and the top ten hold around 17%. Sequenced material: PBMCs, taken on the day of the first yellow fever vaccination. The receptors stem from a man between 18 and 35 years old who received the YFV17D yellow fever vaccine.

This clonotype was counted at least ten times. The genes are TRBV15 and TRBJ2-7; 11 nucleotides align to TRBD2. The germline gives CDR1 LNHNV, CDR2 YYDKDF (reference sequence). The CDR3 is 17 amino acids. J was trimmed by 0 bases and V by 5 bases; bases with no gene match: 9. Here the CDR3 reads CATSSRLAGPYSYEQYF. DNA for the CDR3: TGTGCCACCAGCTCCCGACTAGCGGGGCCCTACTCCTACGAGCAGTACTTC.

This clonotype came up many times. CDR3: CASSSYRGQLTTSSYNSPLHF. The CDR3 region has the DNA TGTGCCAGCAGCTCCTACAGAGGGCAGCTTACTACCAGCTCCTATAATTCACCCCTCCACTTT. The chain carries TRBV7-2 and TRBJ1-6; D ambiguous. Trimming removed 4 bases at V and 0 bases at J, with 25 bases between. This CDR3 has 21 residues. The germline V gene has CDR1 SGHTA and CDR2 FQGNSA.

The rearrangement joins TRBV19 to TRBJ2-2; D is perhaps TRBD1 (5 bases). The CDR3 length is 15 residues. Trimming cost V 5 bases and J 3 bases, with 13 bases left between them. The V gene's germline CDR1 is LNHDA and CDR2 SQIVND (reference sequence). The CDR3 protein is CASSQGRLDTGELFF. The CDR3 DNA follows: TGTGCCAGTAGTCAGGGCAGGTTGGACACCGGGGAGCTGTTTTTT. Drawing the rest from reference TRBV19 and TRBJ2-2, the complete variable domain is DGGITQSPKYLFRKEGQNVTLSCEQNLNHDAMYWYRQDPGQGLRLIYYSQIVNDFQKGDIAEGYSVSREKKESFPLTVTSAQKNPTAFYLCASSQGRLDTGELFFGEGSRLTVL.

V and J are TRBV5-6 and TRBJ1-1, with unresolved D. In germline, CDR1 is SGHDT, CDR2 YYEEEE. This CDR3 region has 13 residues. Trimming removed 0 bases at V and 4 bases at J, with 7 bases between. The CDR3: CASSLERSTEAFF. For the CDR3, the DNA is TGTGCCAGCAGCTTGGAACGAAGCACTGAAGCTTTCTTT.

Many counts were recorded for this clonotype. V usage is TRBV12-3 or TRBV12-4 and J usage is TRBJ1-1, with 10 bases lining up with TRBD1. This CDR3 comprises 14 residues. The junction had 7 bases not matched to a gene; V was cut back by 7 bases and J by 5 bases. The CDR3 bases are TGTGCCAGCACCCAACGGACAGGGGGAACTGAAGCTTTCTTT. Amino acids: CASTQRTGGTEAFF.

The chain employs TRBV5-4 and TRBJ1-5, with 7 nucleotides matching TRBD1. This CDR3 is built from 17 residues. CDR1 is SGHNT, CDR2 YYREEE, per germline (reference sequence). Losses at the gene ends were 0 bases for V and 0 bases for J; bases not matched to a gene: 6. This CDR3 is CASSLGGTVYSNQPQHF. The CDR3 DNA follows: TGTGCCAGCAGCTTGGGTGGGACAGTCTATAGCAATCAGCCCCAGCATTTT. The variable domain in full, with the rest retrieved from reference TRBV5-4 and TRBJ1-5, is ETGVTQSPTHLIKTRGQQVTLRCSSQSGHNTVSWYQQALGQGPQFIFQYYREEENGRGNFPPRFSGLQFPNYSSELNVNALELDDSALYLCASSLGGTVYSNQPQHFGDGTRLSIL.

J is TRBJ2-2 and V is TRBV19; 10 positions agree with TRBD1. The CDR3 sequence is 14 residues long. The V gene end was trimmed by 8 bases and the J gene end by 2 bases; junction bases not matched to a gene: 2. In germline, CDR1 is LNHDA, CDR2 SQIVND (reference sequence). DNA for the CDR3: TGTGCCAGTGACAGGGGGCTTAACACCGGGGAGCTGTTTTTT. Protein: CASDRGLNTGELFF.

This rearrangement joins TRBV18 to TRBJ1-2; 7 positions match TRBD1. The CDR3 consists of 12 residues. Germline CDR1 reads KGHSH; CDR2 reads LQKENI. V shed 3 bases and J 7 bases; nucleotides not matched to a gene: 2. The CDR3 spells CASSPGTAGYTF. CDR3 sequence (DNA): TGTGCCAGCTCACCTGGGACAGCTGGCTACACCTTC.

V and J are TRBV7-8 and TRBJ2-1, with 13 bases that match TRBD2. The V and J ends lost 5 bases and 5 bases, in that order; junction bases with no gene match: 9. The CDR3 is 17 amino acids. From germline, CDR1 is SGHVS and CDR2 FQNEAQ. The CDR3: CASSLGLAGVYNNEQFF. CDR3 DNA: TGTGCCAGCAGCCTTGGACTAGCGGGGGTTTACAACAATGAGCAGTTCTTC. Drawing the rest from reference TRBV7-8 and TRBJ2-1, the complete variable domain is GAGVSQSPRYKVAKRGQDVALRCDPISGHVSLFWYQQALGQGPEFLTYFQNEAQLDKSGLPSDRFFAERPEGSVSTLKIQRTQQEDSAVYLCASSLGLAGVYNNEQFFGPGTRLTVL.

This clonotype was seen only a few times. The rearrangement joins TRBV6-5 to TRBJ2-7; TRBD1 matches 7 bases. The CDR3 extends over 16 amino acids. Germline V CDR1 and CDR2: MNHEY, SVGAGI. J lost 3 bases, V lost 0 bases, and 8 bases had no gene match. The CDR3 region has the DNA TGTGCCAGCAGTTACTCGAAGATCAGGACAGGCTACGAGCAGTACTTC. Translated: CASSYSKIRTGYEQYF.

The gene calls are TRBV5-1 and TRBJ2-3, with a possible D match to TRBD1 (5 bases). Germline V gene sequence: CDR1 SGHRS, CDR2 YFSETQ. Trimming shortened V by 0 bases and J by 0 bases, and 11 bases separated the two germline ends. The CDR3 contains 16 residues. CDR3 sequence reads: CASSLGGRVSTDTQYF. Here the CDR3 DNA reads TGCGCCAGCAGCTTGGGTGGCAGGGTGAGCACAGATACGCAGTATTTT.

The chain couples TRBV7-3 to TRBJ2-1; 9 bases line up with TRBD2. The CDR3 spans 15 residues. Germline V CDR1 and CDR2: SGHTA, FQGTGA. Unmatched junction bases numbered 10, after V lost 4 bases and J lost 9 bases. The CDR3 region has the DNA TGTGCCAGCAGCTCCCAAGGGCGGGGGGGGAGTGAGCAGTTCTTC. Residues: CASSSQGRGGSEQFF.

The chain recombines TRBV20-1 with TRBJ2-5; maybe TRBD2 (6 bases). Germline CDR1 and CDR2: DFQATT and SNEGSKA (reference sequence). V was trimmed by 0 bases and J by 5 bases, leaving 16 bases between them. This CDR3 has 15 residues. CDR3 coding DNA: TGCAGTGCTAGAGACCCTTGGAGGGGAGCGGAGACCCAGTACTTC. It is translated as CSARDPWRGAETQYF.

This clonotype occurred a few times. The V and J genes are TRBV4-2 and TRBJ1-3; D not certain. CDR1 is LGHNA and CDR2 is YNFKEQ in the germline V gene. CDR3 length: 16 residues. V was cut by 2 bases and J by 0 bases, with 11 bases left in between. The CDR3 coding sequence is TGTGCCAGCAGCCAACTTGGTCAGGACTCTGGAAACACCATATATTTT. Its translation is CASSQLGQDSGNTIYF.

The chain recombines TRBV7-2 with TRBJ2-3, with 12 bases fitting TRBD2. J lost 2 bases, V lost 5 bases, and 5 bases had no gene match. The CDR3 totals 16 residues. CDR1 SGHTA and CDR2 FQGNSA come from the germline V gene. In DNA, the CDR3 is TGTGCCAGCAGCCAGACTAGCGGGGGATACACAGATACGCAGTATTTT. Amino acid sequence: CASSQTSGGYTDTQYF. The variable domain in full, completed from reference TRBV7-2 and TRBJ2-3, reads GAGVSQSPSNKVTEKGKDVELRCDPISGHTALYWYRQSLGQGLEFLIYFQGNSAPDKSGLPSDRFSAERTGGSVSTLTIQRTQQEDSAVYLCASSQTSGGYTDTQYFGPGTRLTVL.

The chain joins TRBV6-5 to TRBJ1-4; D might be TRBD1 (5 bases). The CDR3 covers 14 residues. Trimming shortened V by 0 bases and J by 7 bases, and 9 bases separated the two germline ends. The germline CDR1 and CDR2 sequences are MNHEY and SVGAGI. The CDR3 DNA follows: TGTGCCAGCAGTTACTCGCGGGGGAGTGAAAAACTGTTTTTT. Its translation: CASSYSRGSEKLFF.

The V call is TRBV21-1, the J call TRBJ2-3; TRBD2 was called by the table and not checked on the DNA. TRBV21-1 is described as a pseudogene. The CDR3 contains 16 residues. The DNA of the CDR3 is TGTGCCAGCAGCAAACTTGAGCGGGGGGGCCAAGATACGCAGTATTTT. Its translation is CASSKLERGGQDTQYF.

The chain couples TRBV4-3 to TRBJ1-6, with no clear D. The ends were cut back, 4 bases at V and 0 bases at J, with 7 bases in the middle. The V gene's germline CDR1 is LGHNA and CDR2 YSLEER. CDR3 size: 15 residues. The DNA of the CDR3 is TGCGCCAGCAGCCTGCAGAGCTCCTATAATTCACCCCTCCACTTT. Residues: CASSLQSSYNSPLHF.

The chain couples TRBV6-2 or TRBV6-3 to TRBJ2-1; D gene uncertain. The CDR3 is 13 amino acids. CDR1 is MNHEY and CDR2 is SVGEGT in the germline V gene. Trimming left V 6 bases short and J 4 bases short, with 10 bases between. The CDR3 sequence: CASSIYRYNEQFF. For the CDR3, the DNA is TGTGCCAGCAGCATCTACAGATACAATGAGCAGTTCTTC.

There are a few counts of this clonotype. The V and J genes are TRBV5-1 and TRBJ2-5, with 10 nucleotides matching TRBD2. Germline V gene lookup returns CDR1 SGHRS and CDR2 YFSETQ. This CDR3 spans 16 amino acids. The J segment lost 1 base and the V segment lost 0 bases, leaving 3 bases of the junction unmatched. Here the CDR3 reads CASSLVSGGPQETQYF. The CDR3 nucleotides are TGCGCCAGCAGCTTGGTTAGCGGGGGGCCCCAAGAGACCCAGTACTTC. Based on the CDR3 plus reference TRBV5-1 and TRBJ2-5, the full variable domain is KAGVTQTPRYLIKTRGQQVTLSCSPISGHRSVSWYQQTPGQGLQFLFEYFSETQRNKGNFPGRFSGRQFSNSRSEMNVSTLELGDSALYLCASSLVSGGPQETQYFGPGTRLLVL.

The V call is TRBV20-1, the J call TRBJ2-5; TRBD2 aligns across 10 bases. V was pared by 5 bases and J by 5 bases, with 8 bases of the junction left unmatched. CDR1 is DFQATT, CDR2 SNEGSKA, per germline (reference sequence). There are 14 residues in the CDR3. The CDR3 spells CSAPLAGGGETQYF. CDR3 nucleotide sequence: TGCAGTGCTCCGTTAGCGGGGGGCGGGGAGACCCAGTACTTC.

J is TRBJ2-7 and V is TRBV6-5, with D perhaps matching TRBD2 (6 bases). The germline V gene encodes CDR1 MNHEY and CDR2 SVGAGI. The V end lost 2 bases, the J end lost 1 base, and 12 bases lay between the germline ends. The CDR3 length is 15 residues. The CDR3 DNA reads TGTGCCAGCAGTTACGTACCAGGGAGGTCCTACGAGCAGTACGTC. Protein sequence: CASSYVPGRSYEQYV.

The V call is TRBV20-1, the J call TRBJ2-1, with TRBD1 as a possible D gene (5 bases). The CDR3 has 13 residues. Looked up from germline, CDR1 is DFQATT and CDR2 is SNEGSKA (reference sequence). V lost 3 bases and J lost 10, with 16 bases in between. CDR3 protein: CSASSAGLNEQFF. The CDR3 DNA is TGCAGTGCTAGCTCCGCAGGGTTGAACGAGCAGTTCTTC.

The rearrangement uses TRBV12-3 or TRBV12-4 and TRBJ2-5; 8 bases are a match to TRBD1. This CDR3 is built from 13 residues. The V and J ends lost 4 bases and 7 bases, in that order; junction bases with no gene match: 5. In DNA, the CDR3 is TGTGCCAGCAGTTCGACAGGGGAGGTGACCCAGTACTTC. This gives the protein CASSSTGEVTQYF.

There are a few counts of this clonotype. The chain is built from TRBV29-1 and TRBJ1-2; no reliable D call. Between the trimmed V and J ends, which lost 6 bases and 0 bases, there was a span of 17 bases. The CDR3 contains 15 residues. The germline V gene has CDR1 SQVTM and CDR2 ANQGSEA. The CDR3, as DNA: TGCAGCGTCGGAAAGTTAGAGGTGACTAACTATGGCTACACCTTC. Translated: CSVGKLEVTNYGYTF.

This clonotype was recorded a few times. This chain's CDR3 is CASSYSRLGQGEQYV. The CDR3 DNA reads as TGTGCCAGCAGTTACTCTAGGTTGGGACAAGGCGAGCAGTACGTC. This chain joins TRBV6-5 and TRBJ2-7, with a possible D match to TRBD1 (6 bases). CDR3 length equals 15 residues. CDR1 and CDR2 (germline): MNHEY, SVGAGI. V was clipped by 0 bases and J by 6 bases, with 15 bases between them.

This clonotype came up a few times. The chain carries TRBV20-1 and TRBJ1-4; 8 bases are a match to TRBD1. This CDR3 region has 13 residues. CDR1 DFQATT and CDR2 SNEGSKA come from the germline V gene (reference sequence). Unmatched junction bases numbered 7, after V lost 5 bases and J lost 8 bases. The CDR3 sequence is CSALGQGQEKLFF. CDR3 nucleotide sequence: TGCAGTGCTCTAGGACAGGGCCAAGAAAAACTGTTTTTT.

In its sample, this clonotype was seen a few times. The chain couples TRBV28 to TRBJ1-2; D unclear. V gave up 4 bases and J gave up 1 base, with 13 bases separating them. CDR3 length: 15 residues. Per germline, CDR1 MDHEN and CDR2 SYDVKM. The CDR3 sequence: CASSYPGVDNYGYTF. The DNA for the CDR3 is TGTGCCAGCAGTTACCCGGGAGTAGATAACTATGGCTACACCTTC.

This clonotype has just a few counts. The genes are TRBV18 and TRBJ1-1, with D tentatively TRBD1 (6 bases). The CDR3 covers 13 residues. Trimming removed 6 bases from V and 1 base from J, with 9 bases in between. The germline V gene encodes CDR1 KGHSH and CDR2 LQKENI. The CDR3 DNA reads TGTGCCAGCTCCTCAGGGGAGAACACTGAAGCTTTCTTT. It yields the protein CASSSGENTEAFF.

Many counts were recorded for this clonotype. This chain connects TRBV5-1 to TRBJ2-1; D is ambiguous. Germline-derived CDR1 and CDR2 are SGHRS and YFSETQ. There are 13 residues in the CDR3. Trimming shortened V by 4 bases and J by 5 bases, and 10 bases separated the two germline ends. The CDR3 nucleotides read TGCGCCAGCAGCCTATTCCGGAACAATGAGCAGTTCTTC. It yields the protein CASSLFRNNEQFF.